Listed here are 30 T cell receptor beta chains from one sample, sequenced in a study of CD8 T cells in ankylosing spondylitis. TCRdb re-called the 5' RACE reads through MiXCR, storing one row per CDR3 protein. The repertoire holds some 330,000 distinct CDR3 sequences, with 7% to 9% as singletons. Their cognate antigens are unknown. Findings of the study overall: In ankylosing spondylitis blood, a motif of roughly 8 highly homologous TCR beta variants appeared characteristic.

The sample was blood, either unsorted or a sorted T cell fraction (not recorded which). These receptors came from a male donor with ankylosing spondylitis.

In this sample, this clonotype turned up a few times. The junction shows a germline mismatch at one end, possibly a read error. V gene TRBV9 combines with J gene TRBJ2-1, with D maybe TRBD1 (8 bases). The CDR3 extends over 16 amino acids. Germline V gene lookup returns CDR1 SGDLS and CDR2 YYNGEE. CDR3 bases: TGTGCCAGCAGCGACAGGGGGGCTAGCGGCAGGAATGGGCAGTTCTTC. Its protein is CASSDRGASGRNGQFF.

This clonotype was detected only a few times. The V and J genes are TRBV20-1 and TRBJ2-7; D ambiguous. Trimming stripped 6 bases from V and 2 bases from J, with 8 bases between. The CDR3 runs 11 residues. Germline V lookup: CDR1 DFQATT, CDR2 SNEGSKA (reference sequence). The CDR3 bases are TGCAGTGCCTCTCCTACCTACGAGCAGTACTTC. Protein: CSASPTYEQYF.

This clonotype turned up a few times. The chain is built from TRBV20-1 and TRBJ2-3; the match to TRBD2 covers 9 bases. The germline V gene has CDR1 DFQATT and CDR2 SNEGSKA (reference sequence). The CDR3 runs to 16 residues. V lost 3 bases and J lost 1; bases outside the gene matches: 8. Written as DNA, the CDR3 is TGCAGTGCTAGGGGCTCGGCTAGCGGGGGCACAGATACGCAGTATTTT. Its protein is CSARGSASGGTDTQYF.

This clonotype was seen at least ten times. This chain joins TRBV11-2 and TRBJ2-7, with D tentatively TRBD2 (6 bases). Germline-derived CDR1 and CDR2 are SGHAT and FQNNGV. V dropped 2 bases and J dropped 6 bases, with 14 bases sitting between them. The CDR3 is 14 amino acids. The CDR3 protein is CASSLLGGLSEQYF. The CDR3 region has the DNA TGTGCCAGCAGCTTACTCGGGGGTCTAAGCGAGCAGTACTTC.

This clonotype occurred many times. V and J are TRBV5-6 and TRBJ2-3, with D hard to call. The CDR3 is 13 residues long. V was cut by 2 bases and J by 4 bases, with 8 bases left in between. CDR1 and CDR2 (germline): SGHDT, YYEEEE. The CDR3 DNA is TGTGCCAGCAGCTTAGATGGGCCAGATACGCAGTATTTT. Amino acid sequence: CASSLDGPDTQYF.

The chain recombines TRBV5-1 with TRBJ2-7, with D unresolved. Germline V lookup: CDR1 SGHRS, CDR2 YFSETQ. Between the trimmed V and J ends, which lost 2 bases and 7 bases, there was a span of 13 bases. The CDR3 loop spans 13 amino acids. In nucleotides, the CDR3 is TGCGCCAGCAGCTTTGCAGGCGTGGGGGAGCAGTACTTC. Translated, it gives CASSFAGVGEQYF.

This clonotype was counted between two and nine times. The V call is TRBV11-3, the J call TRBJ2-1; D call uncertain. V shed 5 bases and J shed 2 bases, with 7 bases lying between them. The V gene's germline CDR1 is SGHNT and CDR2 YENEEA. CDR3 length equals 13 residues. The DNA for the CDR3 is TGTGCCAGCAGCCCACCACCCTACAATGAGCAGTTCTTC. Translated, it gives CASSPPPYNEQFF.

This clonotype has more than one count but fewer than ten. The rearrangement uses TRBV20-1 and TRBJ2-1; 8 nucleotides align to TRBD2. Trimming cost V 3 bases and J 7 bases; bases outside gene matches: 11. Per the germline V gene, CDR1 is DFQATT and CDR2 is SNEGSKA (reference sequence). The CDR3 totals 15 residues. The CDR3 DNA follows: TGCAGTGCTAGGCCCCGCCGGGGGGGATTGAATGAGCAGTTCTTC. This encodes CSARPRRGGLNEQFF.

V is TRBV6-1 and J is TRBJ1-2, with 12 bases lining up with TRBD1. The CDR3 has 14 residues. The germline gives CDR1 MNHNS, CDR2 SASEGT. After removal of 5 bases from V and 7 bases from J, the junction contained 5 bases not matched to a gene. In nucleotides, the CDR3 is TGTGCCAGCAGTCGGGGACAGGGGGCCGGTGGCTACACCTTC. Its translation is CASSRGQGAGGYTF.

The sample holds many counts of this clonotype. The chain joins TRBV12-3 or TRBV12-4 to TRBJ2-5; D is undetermined. The CDR3 contains 15 residues. V lost 3 bases, J lost 5 bases, and 16 bases lay in between. The CDR3 protein is CASSFRAPVGETQYF. The CDR3 coding sequence is TGTGCCAGCAGTTTTCGGGCCCCCGTTGGGGAGACCCAGTACTTC.

Ten or more counts support this clonotype. V gene TRBV29-1 combines with J gene TRBJ1-2, with TRBD1 identical over 8 bases. The CDR3 sequence is 14 residues long. The ends lost 3 bases at V and 7 bases at J; junction bases unmatched: 10. Germline-derived CDR1 and CDR2 are SQVTM and ANQGSEA. CDR3 sequence (DNA): TGCAGCGTTGAGCTTCGGGACAGGCCCTCTGGCTACACCTTC. Protein: CSVELRDRPSGYTF. Looking up the rest from reference TRBV29-1 and TRBJ1-2 gives the full variable domain: SAVISQKPSRDICQRGTSLTIQCQVDSQVTMMFWYRQQPGQSLTLIATANQGSEATYESGFVIDKFPISRPNLTFSTLTVSNMSPEDSSIYLCSVELRDRPSGYTFGSGTRLTVV.

This clonotype has at least ten counts. This sequence joins TRBV20-1 and TRBJ2-3, with a tentative D call TRBD2 (6 bases). Trimming stripped 7 bases from V and 5 bases from J, with 19 bases between. Per germline, CDR1 DFQATT and CDR2 SNEGSKA (reference sequence). This CDR3 has 14 amino acids. The CDR3 sequence is CSVGLRRGEDTQYF. For the CDR3, the DNA is TGCAGTGTCGGGTTGCGGAGGGGTGAAGATACGCAGTATTTT.

This clonotype was seen repeatedly, ten times or more. The rearrangement links TRBV3-1 to TRBJ2-2; D remains ambiguous. CDR1 and CDR2 from the germline V gene are LGHDT and YNNKEL (reference sequence). The CDR3 sequence is 15 residues long. Trimming cost V 0 bases and J 4 bases, with 9 bases left between them. CDR3 coding DNA: TGTGCCAGCAGCCAAGATCTTCGGGTCACCGGGGAGCTGTTTTTT. Amino acids: CASSQDLRVTGELFF.

The sample holds many counts of this clonotype. The rearrangement joins TRBV29-1 to TRBJ1-6; D is unclear. The V end was cut by 6 bases, the J end by 16 bases, with 16 bases between. The CDR3 is 11 amino acids. CDR1 and CDR2 (germline): SQVTM, ANQGSEA. CDR3 DNA sequence: TGCAGCGTCTTAGTTGATTCGAGACTCCACTTT. Protein sequence: CSVLVDSRLHF.

This clonotype was counted ten times or more. The chain couples TRBV5-1 to TRBJ1-4; 7 nucleotides align to TRBD1. Per germline, CDR1 SGHRS and CDR2 YFSETQ. Trimming cost V 7 bases and J 5 bases; bases outside gene matches: 14. The CDR3 runs to 16 residues. CDR3 in DNA: TGCGCCAGCGGTTCAGGACAGGCGAGGGACAATGAAAAACTGTTTTTT. It yields the protein CASGSGQARDNEKLFF. The variable domain in full, with the rest retrieved from reference TRBV5-1 and TRBJ1-4, is KAGVTQTPRYLIKTRGQQVTLSCSPISGHRSVSWYQQTPGQGLQFLFEYFSETQRNKGNFPGRFSGRQFSNSRSEMNVSTLELGDSALYLCASGSGQARDNEKLFFGSGTQLSVL.

This chain links TRBV30 with TRBJ1-1; TRBD1 is a possible D gene (5 bases). This CDR3 is 13 amino acids long. Trimming removed 3 bases from V and 0 bases from J, with 8 bases in between. Looked up from germline, CDR1 is GTSNPN and CDR2 is SVGIG (reference sequence). CDR3 sequence reads: CAWRRGLNTEAFF. The CDR3 DNA sequence: TGTGCCTGGAGGAGGGGATTGAACACTGAAGCTTTCTTT.

This clonotype has only a few counts. The rearrangement links TRBV3-1 to TRBJ2-1; 13 nucleotides align to TRBD2. Looked up from germline, CDR1 is LGHDT and CDR2 is YNNKEL (reference sequence). V was clipped by 4 bases and J by 5 bases; unmatched bases: 11. CDR3 length equals 18 residues. CDR3 DNA sequence: TGTGCCAGCAGCCCCCTTCCCGTACTAGCGGGAGGGGACAATGAGCAGTTCTTC. As protein: CASSPLPVLAGGDNEQFF.

The chain is built from TRBV5-8 and TRBJ2-7; no reliable D call. Germline values: CDR1 SGHTS, CDR2 YDEGEE. The CDR3 totals 11 residues. The V gene lost 5 bases and the J gene lost 4 bases, with 7 bases spanning the gap. The CDR3 region is CASSPRYEQYF. As DNA, the CDR3 is TGTGCCAGCAGTCCTAGGTACGAGCAGTACTTC.

In this sample, this clonotype turned up many times. This chain joins TRBV29-1 and TRBJ2-5; 9 nucleotides match TRBD2. The V and J ends lost 8 bases and 5 bases, in that order; junction bases with no gene match: 15. CDR3 size: 15 residues. CDR1 is SQVTM, CDR2 ANQGSEA, per germline. In nucleotides, the CDR3 is TGCAGCACCCCAGGGCGGGAGGGCCCTTTGGAGACCCAGTACTTC. Amino acids: CSTPGREGPLETQYF.

V usage is TRBV20-1 and J usage is TRBJ1-2; 7 bases agree with TRBD1. This CDR3 spans 14 amino acids. V lost 5 bases to trimming and J lost 0 bases; unmatched junction nucleotides: 6. Germline CDR1 reads DFQATT; CDR2 reads SNEGSKA (reference sequence). This CDR3 reads CSAPRTGPNYGYTF. CDR3 nucleotides: TGCAGTGCTCCCCGGACAGGCCCTAACTATGGCTACACCTTC.

This clonotype occurred many times. The gene calls are TRBV24-1 and TRBJ1-1; D might be TRBD1 (5 bases). The V gene's germline CDR1 is KGHDR and CDR2 SFDVKD. Trimming stripped 5 bases from V and 4 bases from J, with 10 bases between. This CDR3 spans 13 amino acids. This CDR3 reads CATSVGEGTEAFF. In DNA, the CDR3 is TGTGCCACCAGTGTGGGGGAGGGCACTGAAGCTTTCTTT.

This clonotype was seen ten or more times. This chain connects TRBV28 to TRBJ2-3; 7 positions agree with TRBD2. The germline CDR1 and CDR2 sequences are MDHEN and SYDVKM. The CDR3 is made up of 15 amino acids. The V gene end was trimmed by 11 bases and the J gene end by 7 bases; junction bases not matched to a gene: 18. The CDR3 is CAAQGGRLSKHTQYF. DNA for the CDR3: TGTGCCGCCCAGGGAGGGAGATTAAGCAAGCATACGCAGTATTTT.

In the case of this clonotype: A junction boundary mismatches the germline segment, possibly from a read error. The CDR3 reads CASSDRRSRGF. The CDR3 DNA reads TGTGCCAGCAGTGACAGAAGGTCAAGGGGCTTC. The rearrangement uses TRBV2 and TRBJ2-5, with TRBD1 as a possible D gene (5 bases). CDR1 is SNHLY and CDR2 is FYNNEI in the germline V gene. The CDR3 length is 11 residues.

In its sample, this clonotype was seen many times. The J gene is TRBJ2-7, the V gene TRBV20-1, with a tentative D call TRBD1 (5 bases). Trimming left V 8 bases short and J 4 bases short, with 21 bases between. CDR3 length equals 14 residues. Germline CDR1 DFQATT, CDR2 SNEGSKA (reference sequence). CDR3 in DNA: TGCAGTCCACGCGGCTCAGGGCGCTCGTACGAGCAGTACTTC. Residues: CSPRGSGRSYEQYF.

The chain joins TRBV20-1 to TRBJ2-3; TRBD2 matches 10 bases. The germline V gene encodes CDR1 DFQATT and CDR2 SNEGSKA (reference sequence). The CDR3 sequence is 15 residues long. Unmatched junction bases numbered 11, after V lost 6 bases and J lost 5 bases. CDR3 sequence: CSAQTSGRAGDTQYF. Written as DNA, the CDR3 is TGCAGTGCCCAGACCAGCGGGAGGGCCGGAGATACGCAGTATTTT.

This clonotype was recorded at least ten times. The chain employs TRBV27 and TRBJ2-3; D is undetermined. V dropped 5 bases and J dropped 7 bases, with 19 bases sitting between them. There are 15 residues in the CDR3. Germline CDR1 reads MNHEY; CDR2 reads SMNVEV (reference sequence). The CDR3 protein is CASSLLWLADYTQYF. CDR3 DNA: TGTGCCAGCAGTCTCCTTTGGCTCGCCGATTATACGCAGTATTTT.

This clonotype showed up just a few times. The chain combines TRBV5-5 with TRBJ2-1; D may be TRBD1 (6 bases). Germline values: CDR1 SGHKS, CDR2 YYEKEE (reference sequence). The CDR3 sequence is 16 residues long. Trimming shortened V by 6 bases and J by 0 bases, and 16 bases separated the two germline ends. In DNA form, the CDR3 reads TGTGCCAGCACCCCCCCTCAGGGGAGCTCCTACAATGAGCAGTTCTTC. Translation: CASTPPQGSSYNEQFF.

At least ten counts were recorded for this clonotype. V and J are TRBV29-1 and TRBJ1-2; D may be TRBD1 (5 bases). The CDR3 runs to 14 residues. Germline V CDR1 and CDR2: SQVTM, ANQGSEA. V was pared by 2 bases and J by 6 bases, with 16 bases between. Here the CDR3 reads CSVESGTFGDGYTF. In DNA form, the CDR3 reads TGCAGCGTTGAATCCGGGACCTTCGGGGATGGCTACACCTTC.

This clonotype was counted between two and nine times. This chain joins TRBV11-2 and TRBJ1-5, with 7 bases aligning to TRBD1. CDR3 length equals 15 residues. In germline, CDR1 is SGHAT, CDR2 FQNNGV. V lost 5 bases and J lost 3; bases outside the gene matches: 7. CDR3 DNA: TGTGCCAGCAGCCCCCTGGGACAGCCCAATCAGCCCCAGCATTTT. Protein: CASSPLGQPNQPQHF.

The chain uses TRBV20-1 and TRBJ2-5, with 11 positions matching TRBD2. Germline V gene sequence: CDR1 DFQATT, CDR2 SNEGSKA (reference sequence). This CDR3 has 16 residues. J lost 4 bases, V lost 4 bases, and 11 bases had no gene match. CDR3 amino acids: CSATEEGLAVGETQYF. CDR3 DNA sequence: TGCAGTGCTACCGAAGAGGGACTAGCGGTAGGAGAGACCCAGTACTTC.